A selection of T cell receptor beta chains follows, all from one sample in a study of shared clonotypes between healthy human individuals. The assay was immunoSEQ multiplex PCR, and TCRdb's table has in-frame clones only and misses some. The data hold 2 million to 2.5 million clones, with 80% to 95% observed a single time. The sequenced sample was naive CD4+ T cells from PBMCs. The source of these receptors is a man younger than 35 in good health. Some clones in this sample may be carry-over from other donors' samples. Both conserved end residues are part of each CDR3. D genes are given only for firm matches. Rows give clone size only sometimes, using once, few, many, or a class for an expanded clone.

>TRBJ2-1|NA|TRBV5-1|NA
TGCGCCAGCAGCTCGCAGGGAGAAAACAATGAGCAGTTCTTC
CASSSQGENNEQFF
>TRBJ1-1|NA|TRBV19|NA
TGTGCCAGTAGTATAATAGGGCGGTTGAACACTGAAGCTTTCTTT
CASSIIGRLNTEAFF
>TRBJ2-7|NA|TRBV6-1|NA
TGTGCCAGCCACTCTGGGTATTCCTACGAGCAGTACTTC
CASHSGYSYEQYF
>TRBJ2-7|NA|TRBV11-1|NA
TGTGCCAGCAGCTCCCGGGGGAGGGGGCCCCACTACGAGCAGTACTTC
CASSSRGRGPHYEQYF
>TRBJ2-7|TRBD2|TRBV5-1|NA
TGCGCCAGCAGCGCGGCGGGAGTTAAGGCAAACGAGCAGTACTTC
CASSAAGVKANEQYF
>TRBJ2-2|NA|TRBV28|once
TGTGCCAGCAGTTTGAATTTTAACACCGGGGAGCTGTTTTTT
CASSLNFNTGELFF
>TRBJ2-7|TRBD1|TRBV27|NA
TGTGCCAGCAGCCGAACCCAACTCGGGACAGACACTTACGAGCAGTACTTC
CASSRTQLGTDTYEQYF
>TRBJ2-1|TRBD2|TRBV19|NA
TGTGCCAGTAGTCCCCGGACTAGCGGGAGATTTCCCAATGAGCAGTTCTTC
CASSPRTSGRFPNEQFF
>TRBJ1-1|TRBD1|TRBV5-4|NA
TGTGCCAGCAGCTTGAAGACAGGGCCGAACACTGAAGCTTTCTTT
CASSLKTGPNTEAFF
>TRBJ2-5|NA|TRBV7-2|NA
TGTGCCAGCAGCCGCAGGGCCTGGGAGACCCAGTACTTC
CASSRRAWETQYF
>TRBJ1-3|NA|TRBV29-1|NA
TGCAGCGTTGTGGCTGGTGGAAACACCATATATTTT
CSVVAGGNTIYF
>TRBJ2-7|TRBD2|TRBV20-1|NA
TGCAGTGGCGGGAGCGCCTACGAGCAGTACTTC
CSGGSAYEQYF
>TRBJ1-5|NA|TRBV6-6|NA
TGTGCCAGCAGCTCTTCTAGTTCGGCGCAGCCCCAGCATTTT
CASSSSSSAQPQHF
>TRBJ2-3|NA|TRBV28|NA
TGTGCCAGCAGTTTGCTAGGGGCCAGAACCACAGATACGCAGTATTTT
CASSLLGARTTDTQYF
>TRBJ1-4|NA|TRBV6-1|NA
TGTGCCGTGGGTGGGCTGGAACTGTTTTTT
CAVGGLELFF
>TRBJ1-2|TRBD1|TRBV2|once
TGTGCCACGGCAATCGACAGGGTGGATGGCTACACCTTC
CATAIDRVDGYTF
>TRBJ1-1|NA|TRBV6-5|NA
TGTGCCAGCAGTTACATCCCGGGCCGGGGCACTGAAGCTTTCTTT
CASSYIPGRGTEAFF
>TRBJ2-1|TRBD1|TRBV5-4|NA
TGTGCCAGCAGCGACCGGACAGGCAATGAGCAGTTCTTC
CASSDRTGNEQFF
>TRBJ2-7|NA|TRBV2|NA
TGTGCCAGCAAGCCGGGCTCCTACGAGCAGTACTTC
CASKPGSYEQYF
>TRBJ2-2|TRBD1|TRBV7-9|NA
TGTGCCAGCAGCTACGACAGGGGCCCTCACGGGGAGCTGTTTTTT
CASSYDRGPHGELFF
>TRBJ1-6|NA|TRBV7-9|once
TGTGCCAGCAGCTTAGCTAATTCACCCCTCCACTTT
CASSLANSPLHF
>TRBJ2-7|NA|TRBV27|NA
TGTGCCAGCAGTTTATGGGCGGCTCCCTACGAGCAGTACTTC
CASSLWAAPYEQYF
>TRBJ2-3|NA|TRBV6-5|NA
TGTGCCAGCAGTTACTCTAGAGGGGCAGATACGCAGTATTTT
CASSYSRGADTQYF
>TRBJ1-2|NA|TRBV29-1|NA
TGCAGCGTTGGAAAAGGAGTTGTGGCCTATGGCTACACCTTC
CSVGKGVVAYGYTF
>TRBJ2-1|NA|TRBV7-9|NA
TGTGCCAGCAGCTTAGCTCCGGGACGGAAGTTCTTC
CASSLAPGRKFF
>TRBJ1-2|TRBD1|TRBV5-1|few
TGCGCCAGCAGACGGGACAGGGAGGATGGCTACACCTTC
CASRRDREDGYTF
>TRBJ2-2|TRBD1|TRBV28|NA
TGTGCCAGCAGTTTATGGGCACAGGGGGCGGGTGGTGGAATCGGGGAGCTGTTTTTT
CASSLWAQGAGGGIGELFF
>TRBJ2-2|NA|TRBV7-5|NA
TGTGCCAGAAGCCAGACTAGCGGGAGGGGCACCGGGGAGCTGTTTTTT
CARSQTSGRGTGELFF
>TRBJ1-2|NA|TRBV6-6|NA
TGTGCCAGCAGTGCCTTGGTTTGGACAGCTAATGGCTACACCTTC
CASSALVWTANGYTF
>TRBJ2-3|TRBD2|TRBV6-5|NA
TGTGCCAGCAGTTCTCGGACTAGCGGGAGGGACGATACGCAGTATTTT
CASSSRTSGRDDTQYF
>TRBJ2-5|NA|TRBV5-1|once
TGCGCCAGCAGCCTGGGGACCGGGTCCCAAGAGACCCAGTACTTC
CASSLGTGSQETQYF
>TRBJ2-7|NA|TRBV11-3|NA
TGTGCCAGCAGCTTAGCCCACTCCTACGAGCAGTACTTC
CASSLAHSYEQYF
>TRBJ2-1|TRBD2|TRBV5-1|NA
TGCGCCAGCAACGGACTAGCGGGAGCTTACAATGAGCAGTTCTTC
CASNGLAGAYNEQFF
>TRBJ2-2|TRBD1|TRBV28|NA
TGTGCCAGCTTCCCGACCCTCGGACAGGGCAGAAACGGGGAGCTGTTTTTT
CASFPTLGQGRNGELFF
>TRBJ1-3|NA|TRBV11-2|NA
TGTGCCAGCAGATCCTTAAGGGGGGCGCGCCTGACAGGAGACAACACCATATATTTT
CASRSLRGARLTGDNTIYF
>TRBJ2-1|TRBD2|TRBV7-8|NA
TGTGCCAGCCGCGGGAGGGCCCTCGTCGGTGAGCAGTTCTTC
CASRGRALVGEQFF
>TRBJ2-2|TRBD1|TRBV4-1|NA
TGCGCCAGCAGCCACTTAGGGACAGGGAGGCCGGTCACCGGGGAGCTGTTTTTT
CASSHLGTGRPVTGELFF
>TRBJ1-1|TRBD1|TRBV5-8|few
TGTGCCAGCAGTTGGTGGACAGGAATGAACACTGAAGCTTTCTTT
CASSWWTGMNTEAFF
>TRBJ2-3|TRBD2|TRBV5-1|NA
TGCGCCAGCAGCCCTCTAGCGGGAGGCAGCACAGATACGCAGTATTTT
CASSPLAGGSTDTQYF